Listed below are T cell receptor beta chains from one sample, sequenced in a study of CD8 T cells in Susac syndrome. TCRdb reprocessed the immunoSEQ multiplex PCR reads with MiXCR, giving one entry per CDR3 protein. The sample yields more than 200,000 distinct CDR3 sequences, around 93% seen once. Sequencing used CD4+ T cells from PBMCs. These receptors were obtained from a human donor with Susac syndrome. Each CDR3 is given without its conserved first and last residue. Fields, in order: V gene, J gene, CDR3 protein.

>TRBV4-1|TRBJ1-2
ASSSGALGYGYT
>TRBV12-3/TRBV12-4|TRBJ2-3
ASSSYSSTDTQY
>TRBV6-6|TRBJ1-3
ASSWMTGDSGNTIY
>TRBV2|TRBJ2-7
ASSRGVPSYEQY
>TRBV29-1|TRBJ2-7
SVEAHGESYEQY
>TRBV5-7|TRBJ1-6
ASSLDAGVVSPLH
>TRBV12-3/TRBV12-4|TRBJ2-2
ASSLGAGELF
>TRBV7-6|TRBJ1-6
ASSETTFAEFRNSPLH
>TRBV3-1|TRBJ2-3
ASSQQGLAADTQY
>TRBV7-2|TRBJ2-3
ASSFEREDTQY